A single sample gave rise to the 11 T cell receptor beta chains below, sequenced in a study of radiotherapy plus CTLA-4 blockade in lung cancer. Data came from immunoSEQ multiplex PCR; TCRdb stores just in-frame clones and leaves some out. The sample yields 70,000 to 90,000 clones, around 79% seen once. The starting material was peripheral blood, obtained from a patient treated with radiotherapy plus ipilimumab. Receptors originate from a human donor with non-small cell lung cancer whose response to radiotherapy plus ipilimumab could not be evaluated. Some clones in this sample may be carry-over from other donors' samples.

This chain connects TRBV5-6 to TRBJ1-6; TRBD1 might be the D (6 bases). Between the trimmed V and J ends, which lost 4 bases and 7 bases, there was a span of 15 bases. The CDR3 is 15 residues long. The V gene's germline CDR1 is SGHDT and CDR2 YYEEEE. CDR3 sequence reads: CASSRPEGGNSPLHF. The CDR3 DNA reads TGTGCCAGCAGCCGCCCCGAGGGGGGGAATTCACCCCTCCACTTT.

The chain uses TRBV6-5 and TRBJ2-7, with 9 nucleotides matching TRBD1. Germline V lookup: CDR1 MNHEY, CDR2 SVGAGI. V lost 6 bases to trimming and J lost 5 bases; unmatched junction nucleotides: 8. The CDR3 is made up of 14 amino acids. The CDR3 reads CASSPGTGFHEQYF. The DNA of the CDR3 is TGTGCCAGCAGCCCCGGGACAGGGTTCCACGAGCAGTACTTC.

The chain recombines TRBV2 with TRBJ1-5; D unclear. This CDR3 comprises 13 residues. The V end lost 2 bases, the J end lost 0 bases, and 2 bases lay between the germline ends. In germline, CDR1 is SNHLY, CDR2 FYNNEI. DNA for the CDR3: TGTGCCAGCAGTGAACGTAGCAATCAGCCCCAGCATTTT. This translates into CASSERSNQPQHF.

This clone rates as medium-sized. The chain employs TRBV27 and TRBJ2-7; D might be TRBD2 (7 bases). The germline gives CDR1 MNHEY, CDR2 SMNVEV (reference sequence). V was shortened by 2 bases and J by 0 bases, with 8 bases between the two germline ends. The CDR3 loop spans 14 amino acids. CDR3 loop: CASSLRGASYEQYF. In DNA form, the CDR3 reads TGTGCCAGCAGTTTACGGGGGGCCTCCTACGAGCAGTACTTC.

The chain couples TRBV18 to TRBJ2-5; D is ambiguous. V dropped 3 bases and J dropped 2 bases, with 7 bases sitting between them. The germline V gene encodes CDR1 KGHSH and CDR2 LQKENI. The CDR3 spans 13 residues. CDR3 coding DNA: TGTGCCAGCTCACCGGCAGTTCAAGAGACCCAGTACTTC. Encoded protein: CASSPAVQETQYF.

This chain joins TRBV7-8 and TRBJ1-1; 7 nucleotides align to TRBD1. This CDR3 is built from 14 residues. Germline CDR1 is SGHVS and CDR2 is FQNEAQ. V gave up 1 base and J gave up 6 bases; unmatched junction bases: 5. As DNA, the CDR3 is TGTGCCAGCAGCTTAGGACAGGGCTGGTCTGAAGCTTTCTTT. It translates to CASSLGQGWSEAFF.

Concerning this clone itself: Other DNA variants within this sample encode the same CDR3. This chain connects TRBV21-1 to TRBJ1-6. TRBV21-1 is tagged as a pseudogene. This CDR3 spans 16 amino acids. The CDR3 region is CASSKEIEAGNSPLHF. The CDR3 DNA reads TGTGCCAGCAGCAAAGAGATCGAGGCGGGCAATTCACCCCTCCACTTT.

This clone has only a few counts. CDR3 protein: CASSERTSGVDEQFF. The CDR3 nucleotides are TGTGCCAGCAGTGAAAGGACTAGCGGGGTAGATGAGCAGTTCTTC. J is TRBJ2-1 and V is TRBV2, with 12 bases aligning to TRBD2. CDR3 length: 15 residues. V lost 2 bases, J lost 8 bases, and 4 bases stayed unmatched. Germline values: CDR1 SNHLY, CDR2 FYNNEI.

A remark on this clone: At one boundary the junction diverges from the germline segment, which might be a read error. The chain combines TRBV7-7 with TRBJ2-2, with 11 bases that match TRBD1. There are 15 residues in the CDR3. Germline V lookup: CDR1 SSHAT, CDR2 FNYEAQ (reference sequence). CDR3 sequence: CASSLGQGATGELFF. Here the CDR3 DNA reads TGTGCTAGCAGCTTAGGACAGGGGGCAACCGGGGAGCTGTTTTTT.

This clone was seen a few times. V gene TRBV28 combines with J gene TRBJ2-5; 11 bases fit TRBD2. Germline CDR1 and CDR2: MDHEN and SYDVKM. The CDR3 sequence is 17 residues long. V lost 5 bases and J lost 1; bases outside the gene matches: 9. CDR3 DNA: TGTGCCAGCAGTCCTTGGGCTAGCGGGGGGCTCCAAGAGACCCAGTACTTC. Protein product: CASSPWASGGLQETQYF.

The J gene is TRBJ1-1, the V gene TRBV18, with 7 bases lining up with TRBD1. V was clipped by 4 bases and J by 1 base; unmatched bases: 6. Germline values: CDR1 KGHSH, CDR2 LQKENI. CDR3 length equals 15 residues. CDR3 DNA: TGTGCCAGCTCACTAAGTGGGGACAGGAACACTGAAGCTTTCTTT. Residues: CASSLSGDRNTEAFF.